The 12 T cell receptor beta chains presented below share a single source sample, sequenced in a study of identifying expanded T cells in peripheral blood (dated 2019 in TCRdb). The library was produced with the immunoSEQ multiplex PCR assay. TCRdb holds this immuneACCESS table with in-frame rearrangements only. Some clones are missing; in checked studies, unresolved V genes explain under half, and the rest has no known cause. Across this sample there are around 99,000 clones, with 88% seen only once. In total, the top ten clones hold around 8.3% of the sample. Material: blood. These TCRs come from a person aged 18 to 70 in good health.

The rearrangement links TRBV11-2 to TRBJ2-6; no clear D gene. V lost 3 bases to trimming and J lost 0 bases, with 3 bases between them. Germline V CDR1 and CDR2: SGHAT, FQNNGV. The CDR3 runs to 14 residues. The CDR3 reads CASSFTSGANVLTF. In nucleotides, the CDR3 is TGTGCCAGCAGCTTCACCTCTGGGGCCAACGTCCTGACTTTC. Combining the CDR3 with reference TRBV11-2 and TRBJ2-6 gives the whole variable domain EAGVAQSPRYKIIEKRQSVAFWCNPISGHATLYWYQQILGQGPKLLIQFQNNGVVDDSQLPKDRFSAERLKGVDSTLKIQPAKLEDSAVYLCASSFTSGANVLTFGAGSRLTVL.

The V gene is TRBV2, the J gene TRBJ2-2, with 13 positions matching TRBD2. This CDR3 contains 16 residues. Germline V CDR1 and CDR2: SNHLY, FYNNEI. With V trimmed by 7 bases and J by 5 bases, 7 bases remained unmatched. CDR3 nucleotide sequence: TGTGCCAGCACTCAGGGACTAGCGGGGTTGACCGGGGAGCTGTTTTTT. Amino acids: CASTQGLAGLTGELFF.

The chain employs TRBV4-1 and TRBJ2-5; 10 positions match TRBD2. The junction had 5 bases not matched to a gene; V was cut back by 4 bases and J by 0 bases. The CDR3 spans 16 residues. CDR1 is MGHRA, CDR2 YSYEKL, per germline. CDR3 nucleotides: TGCGCCAGCAGCCGCGGACTAGCGGACTACCAAGAGACCCAGTACTTC. It is translated as CASSRGLADYQETQYF.

The rearrangement joins TRBV6-5 to TRBJ1-1; TRBD1 aligns across 8 bases. The CDR3 is made up of 14 amino acids. Germline CDR1 reads MNHEY; CDR2 reads SVGAGI. V shed 5 bases, J shed 5 bases, and the junction held 7 bases outside the gene matches. The DNA for the CDR3 is TGTGCCAGCAGTCCTGGACAGGGTTCAACTGAAGCTTTCTTT. Amino acids: CASSPGQGSTEAFF.

The CDR3 is CASSFLPTASGNEQFF. The CDR3 DNA reads TGTGCCAGCAGCTTCCTCCCCACGGCGAGTGGCAATGAGCAGTTCTTC. The rearrangement uses TRBV7-3 and TRBJ2-1; D is unclear. Trimming left V 3 bases short and J 6 bases short, with 18 bases between. This CDR3 is built from 16 residues. Per germline, CDR1 SGHTA and CDR2 FQGTGA.

This clone showed up just once. V usage is TRBV19 and J usage is TRBJ2-1; either TRBD1 or TRBD2 may fit D (5 bases each). This CDR3 comprises 13 residues. V dropped 6 bases and J dropped 4 bases, with 10 bases sitting between them. Germline CDR1 and CDR2: LNHDA and SQIVND (reference sequence). The DNA of the CDR3 is TGTGCCAGTAGCCGAGGGACGTACAATGAGCAGTTCTTC. Its protein is CASSRGTYNEQFF. Supplemented by reference TRBV19 and TRBJ2-1, the full variable domain reads DGGITQSPKYLFRKEGQNVTLSCEQNLNHDAMYWYRQDPGQGLRLIYYSQIVNDFQKGDIAEGYSVSREKKESFPLTVTSAQKNPTAFYLCASSRGTYNEQFFGPGTRLTVL.

This clone was seen a single time. The chain links TRBV9 to TRBJ1-4, with TRBD1 as a possible D gene (6 bases). There are 14 residues in the CDR3. Germline CDR1 is SGDLS and CDR2 is YYNGEE. The V end was cut by 3 bases, the J end by 8 bases, with 14 bases between. For the CDR3, the DNA is TGTGCCAGCAGCGCTCTAGGGGGGGACGAAAAACTGTTTTTT. It codes for CASSALGGDEKLFF.

DNA for the CDR3: TGTGCCAGCACCACAGGGCGTGTGGACACCGGGGAGCTGTTTTTT. Translation gives CASTTGRVDTGELFF. The chain has TRBV7-7 and TRBJ2-2; D is perhaps TRBD1 (6 bases). Germline V CDR1 and CDR2: SSHAT, FNYEAQ (reference sequence). Trimming shortened V by 7 bases and J by 3 bases, and 15 bases separated the two germline ends. The CDR3 consists of 15 residues.

This clone appeared once. The chain is built from TRBV6-4 and TRBJ1-5; D gene uncertain. CDR3 length equals 13 residues. Germline CDR1 MRHNA, CDR2 SNTAGT. Trimming cost V 5 bases and J 4 bases, with 9 bases left between them. The CDR3, as DNA: TGTGCCAGCAGTTTGGAGGAGAATCAGCCCCAGCATTTT. Its protein is CASSLEENQPQHF.

The chain employs TRBV28 and TRBJ1-5; D is unresolved. V gave up 6 bases and J gave up 6 bases, with 21 bases separating them. This CDR3 comprises 16 residues. From germline, CDR1 is MDHEN and CDR2 SYDVKM. Here the CDR3 reads CASRLPGLDWSQPQHF. The DNA for the CDR3 is TGTGCCAGCAGACTCCCGGGCCTGGATTGGAGTCAGCCCCAGCATTTT.

This rearrangement joins TRBV6-1 to TRBJ2-2; 7 bases line up with TRBD2. This CDR3 is 15 amino acids long. Germline loops: CDR1 MNHNS, CDR2 SASEGT. V was pared by 3 bases and J by 4 bases, with 5 bases of the junction left unmatched. In DNA form, the CDR3 reads TGTGCCAGCAGTGAGTCGACTAGCTTCACCGGGGAGCTGTTTTTT. The encoded protein is CASSESTSFTGELFF.

This sequence joins TRBV6-6 and TRBJ2-5, with a possible D match to TRBD2 (6 bases). The CDR3 extends over 14 amino acids. Germline CDR1 and CDR2: MNHNY and SVGAGI (reference sequence). The V end was cut by 6 bases, the J end by 3 bases, with 14 bases between. The CDR3 DNA reads as TGTGCCAGCAGCAACGTGGGGGGAAAAGAGACCCAGTACTTC. This translates into CASSNVGGKETQYF.